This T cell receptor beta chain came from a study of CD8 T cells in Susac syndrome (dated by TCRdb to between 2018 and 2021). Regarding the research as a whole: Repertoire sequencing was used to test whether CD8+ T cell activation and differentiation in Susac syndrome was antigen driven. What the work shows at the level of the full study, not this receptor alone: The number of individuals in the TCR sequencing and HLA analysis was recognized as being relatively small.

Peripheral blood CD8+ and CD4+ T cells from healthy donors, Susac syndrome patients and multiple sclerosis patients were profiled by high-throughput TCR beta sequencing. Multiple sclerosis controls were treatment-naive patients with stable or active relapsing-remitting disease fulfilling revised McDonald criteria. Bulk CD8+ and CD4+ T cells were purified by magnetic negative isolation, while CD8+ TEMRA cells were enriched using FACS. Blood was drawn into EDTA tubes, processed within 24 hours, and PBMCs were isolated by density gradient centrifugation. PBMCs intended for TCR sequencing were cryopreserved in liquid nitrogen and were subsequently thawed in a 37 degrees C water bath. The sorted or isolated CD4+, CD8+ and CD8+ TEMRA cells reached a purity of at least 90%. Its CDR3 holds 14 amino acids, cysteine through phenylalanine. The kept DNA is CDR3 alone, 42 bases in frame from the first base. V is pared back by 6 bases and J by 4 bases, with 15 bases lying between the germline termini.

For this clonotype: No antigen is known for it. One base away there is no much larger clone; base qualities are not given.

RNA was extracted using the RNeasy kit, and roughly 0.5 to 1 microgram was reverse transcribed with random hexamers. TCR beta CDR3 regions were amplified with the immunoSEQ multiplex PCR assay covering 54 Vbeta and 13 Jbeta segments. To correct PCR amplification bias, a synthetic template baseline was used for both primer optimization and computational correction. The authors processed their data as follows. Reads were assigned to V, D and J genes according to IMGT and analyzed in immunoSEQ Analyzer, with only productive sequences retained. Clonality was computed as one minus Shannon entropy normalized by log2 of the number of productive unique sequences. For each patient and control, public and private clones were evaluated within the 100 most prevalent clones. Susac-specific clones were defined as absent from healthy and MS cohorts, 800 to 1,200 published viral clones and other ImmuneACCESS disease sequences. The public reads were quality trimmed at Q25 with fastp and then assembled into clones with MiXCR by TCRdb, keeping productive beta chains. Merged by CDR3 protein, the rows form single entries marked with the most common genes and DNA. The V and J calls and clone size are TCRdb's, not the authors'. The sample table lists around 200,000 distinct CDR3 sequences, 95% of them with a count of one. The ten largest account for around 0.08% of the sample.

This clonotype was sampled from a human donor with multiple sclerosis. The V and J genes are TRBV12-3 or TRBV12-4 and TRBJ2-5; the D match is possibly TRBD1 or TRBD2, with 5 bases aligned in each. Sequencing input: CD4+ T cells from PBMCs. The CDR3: CASSSGGVLETQYF. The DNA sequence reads TGTGCCAGCAGCTCTGGGGGAGTCCTAGAGACCCAGTACTTC.